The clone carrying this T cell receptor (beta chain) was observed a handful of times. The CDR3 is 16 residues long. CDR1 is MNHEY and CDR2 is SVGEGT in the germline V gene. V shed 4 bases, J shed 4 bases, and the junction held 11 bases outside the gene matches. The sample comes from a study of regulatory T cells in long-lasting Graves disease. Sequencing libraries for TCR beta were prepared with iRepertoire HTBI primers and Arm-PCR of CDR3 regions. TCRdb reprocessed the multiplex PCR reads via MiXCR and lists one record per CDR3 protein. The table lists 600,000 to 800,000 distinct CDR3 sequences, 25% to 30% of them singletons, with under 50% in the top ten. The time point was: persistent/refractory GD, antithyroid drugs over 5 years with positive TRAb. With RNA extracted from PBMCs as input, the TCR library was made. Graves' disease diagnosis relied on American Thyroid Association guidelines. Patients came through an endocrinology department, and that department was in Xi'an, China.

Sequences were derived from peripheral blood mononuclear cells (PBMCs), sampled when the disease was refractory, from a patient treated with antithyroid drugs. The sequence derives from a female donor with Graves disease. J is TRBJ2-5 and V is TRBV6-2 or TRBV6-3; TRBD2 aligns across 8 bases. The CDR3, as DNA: TGTGCCAGCAGTTGGCCCAGCGGGAGCTCGGGAGAGACCCAGTACTTC. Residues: CASSWPSGSSGETQYF.